The rows below give T cell receptor beta chains drawn from one sample of a study of blood T cells in healthy people across ages. TCRdb re-derived calls from the 5' RACE reads in MiXCR, one entry per CDR3 protein. This sample has 1.5 million to 2 million distinct CDR3 sequences; roughly a third occur once, and the top ten carry about 11%. The sample consisted of blood. The receptor set was obtained from a woman in her twenties or thirties in good health. Both conserved end residues are part of each CDR3. Each record gives: V gene, clone size, D gene, J gene, CDR3 protein, CDR3 DNA. D genes are given only for firm matches. Where a row states a size, it is once, few, many or the class of an expanded clone; other rows omit it.

V gene: TRBV30
clone size: few
D gene: TRBD1
J gene: TRBJ2-5
CDR3 protein: CAWSPNTGEQYF
CDR3 DNA: TGTGCCTGGAGTCCCAACACAGGGGAGCAGTACTTC

V gene: TRBV7-9
clone size: few
D gene: -
J gene: TRBJ1-1
CDR3 protein: CASSFLQGVNTEAFF
CDR3 DNA: TGTGCCAGCAGCTTCCTACAGGGAGTCAACACTGAAGCTTTCTTT

V gene: TRBV6-5
clone size: -
D gene: TRBD2
J gene: TRBJ2-3
CDR3 protein: CASKLIAGISTDTQYF
CDR3 DNA: TGTGCCAGCAAGCTCATAGCGGGGATCAGCACAGATACGCAGTATTTT

V gene: TRBV6-1
clone size: few
D gene: -
J gene: TRBJ1-6
CDR3 protein: CASREPGRDSPLHF
CDR3 DNA: TGTGCCAGCAGAGAACCCGGGAGGGATTCACCCCTCCACTTT

V gene: TRBV6-1
clone size: -
D gene: -
J gene: TRBJ2-1
CDR3 protein: CASRELVSYNEQFF
CDR3 DNA: TGTGCCAGCAGGGAGCTCGTCTCCTACAATGAGCAGTTCTTC

V gene: TRBV6-1
clone size: few
D gene: TRBD2
J gene: TRBJ2-3
CDR3 protein: CASIREDRWGTDTQYF
CDR3 DNA: TGTGCCAGCATACGGGAGGACCGGTGGGGCACAGATACGCAGTATTTT

V gene: TRBV27
clone size: -
D gene: -
J gene: TRBJ2-5
CDR3 protein: CASGILGGQYQETQYF
CDR3 DNA: TGTGCCAGCGGAATATTGGGGGGACAGTATCAAGAGACCCAGTACTTC

V gene: TRBV3-1
clone size: -
D gene: -
J gene: TRBJ1-1
CDR3 protein: CASSQGQLGTEAFF
CDR3 DNA: TGTGCCAGCAGCCAAGGGCAGCTCGGGACTGAAGCTTTCTTT

V gene: TRBV30
clone size: -
D gene: -
J gene: TRBJ2-1
CDR3 protein: CAWSVRTSSYNEQFF
CDR3 DNA: TGTGCCTGGAGTGTCCGGACTTCCTCCTACAATGAGCAGTTCTTC

V gene: TRBV5-1
clone size: few
D gene: -
J gene: TRBJ2-5
CDR3 protein: CASSLGLDQGTQYF
CDR3 DNA: TGCGCCAGCAGCTTGGGCCTAGATCAAGGGACCCAGTACTTC

V gene: TRBV11-2
clone size: -
D gene: -
J gene: TRBJ2-5
CDR3 protein: CASSLAVLTWIQETQYF
CDR3 DNA: TGTGCCAGCAGCTTAGCTGTCCTTACATGGATCCAAGAGACCCAGTACTTC

V gene: TRBV7-9
clone size: -
D gene: -
J gene: TRBJ2-1
CDR3 protein: CASTGRVGLNDEQFF
CDR3 DNA: TGTGCCAGCACCGGCCGGGTAGGCCTCAACGATGAGCAGTTCTTC

V gene: TRBV20-1
clone size: -
D gene: -
J gene: TRBJ2-5
CDR3 protein: CSARSRFREKEQYF
CDR3 DNA: TGCAGTGCTAGAAGTCGTTTCAGGGAGAAGGAGCAGTACTTC

V gene: TRBV11-2
clone size: -
D gene: -
J gene: TRBJ2-1
CDR3 protein: CASSLGGRSLQFF
CDR3 DNA: TGTGCCAGCAGCTTAGGGGGGCGAAGTCTGCAGTTCTTC

V gene: TRBV7-3
clone size: few
D gene: -
J gene: TRBJ1-2
CDR3 protein: CASSLTGLDGYTF
CDR3 DNA: TGTGCCAGCAGCTTAACGGGTTTAGATGGCTACACCTTC

V gene: TRBV6-1
clone size: few
D gene: -
J gene: TRBJ2-1
CDR3 protein: CASSEPWQGRNEQFF
CDR3 DNA: TGTGCCAGCAGTGAACCGTGGCAGGGAAGGAATGAGCAGTTCTTC

V gene: TRBV12-3/TRBV12-4
clone size: many
D gene: -
J gene: TRBJ2-7
CDR3 protein: CASSSTGRDYEQYF
CDR3 DNA: TGTGCCAGCAGCTCTACAGGCAGGGACTACGAGCAGTACTTC

V gene: TRBV19
clone size: few
D gene: -
J gene: TRBJ1-1
CDR3 protein: CASSSQGTWGSEAFF
CDR3 DNA: TGTGCCAGTAGTAGTCAGGGCACTTGGGGCTCTGAAGCTTTCTTT

V gene: TRBV4-2
clone size: few
D gene: -
J gene: TRBJ1-1
CDR3 protein: CASSHGGGEDTEAFF
CDR3 DNA: TGTGCCAGCAGCCACGGCGGGGGAGAGGACACTGAAGCTTTCTTT

V gene: TRBV5-1
clone size: few
D gene: TRBD1
J gene: TRBJ2-7
CDR3 protein: CASSPGRTGVYEQYF
CDR3 DNA: TGCGCCAGCAGCCCGGGCCGGACAGGGGTCTACGAGCAGTACTTC

V gene: TRBV29-1
clone size: -
D gene: -
J gene: TRBJ1-2
CDR3 protein: CSVARIYGYTF
CDR3 DNA: TGCAGCGTTGCCAGGATCTATGGCTACACCTTC

V gene: TRBV13
clone size: -
D gene: TRBD1
J gene: TRBJ2-1
CDR3 protein: CASSPQVRDRTPAHGQFF
CDR3 DNA: TGTGCCAGCAGCCCACAGGTTCGGGACAGGACACCCGCCCACGGGCAGTTCTTC

V gene: TRBV5-1
clone size: -
D gene: -
J gene: TRBJ2-7
CDR3 protein: CASSRGPKGEQYF
CDR3 DNA: TGCGCCAGCAGCCGAGGACCTAAGGGCGAGCAGTACTTC

V gene: TRBV29-1
clone size: few
D gene: TRBD1
J gene: TRBJ1-5
CDR3 protein: CSVGQGGQPQHF
CDR3 DNA: TGCAGCGTTGGACAGGGAGGGCAGCCCCAGCATTTT

V gene: TRBV6-5
clone size: many
D gene: TRBD1
J gene: TRBJ2-1
CDR3 protein: CASRETGRYNEQFF
CDR3 DNA: TGTGCCAGCAGGGAGACAGGGCGGTACAATGAGCAGTTCTTC

V gene: TRBV7-6
clone size: few
D gene: -
J gene: TRBJ2-1
CDR3 protein: CASSPSVTGNEQFF
CDR3 DNA: TGTGCCAGCAGCCCTAGCGTCACGGGCAATGAGCAGTTCTTC

V gene: TRBV20-1
clone size: many
D gene: -
J gene: TRBJ2-7
CDR3 protein: CSARGAGDPYEQYF
CDR3 DNA: TGCAGTGCTAGGGGGGCGGGGGATCCCTACGAGCAGTACTTC

V gene: TRBV20-1
clone size: -
D gene: -
J gene: TRBJ1-2
CDR3 protein: CSGNSKGSYTF
CDR3 DNA: TGCAGTGGAAACAGTAAGGGTAGCTACACCTTC

V gene: TRBV9
clone size: -
D gene: -
J gene: TRBJ2-1
CDR3 protein: CAISVGGLSYNEQFF
CDR3 DNA: TGTGCCATCAGCGTAGGTGGACTTTCTTACAATGAGCAGTTCTTC